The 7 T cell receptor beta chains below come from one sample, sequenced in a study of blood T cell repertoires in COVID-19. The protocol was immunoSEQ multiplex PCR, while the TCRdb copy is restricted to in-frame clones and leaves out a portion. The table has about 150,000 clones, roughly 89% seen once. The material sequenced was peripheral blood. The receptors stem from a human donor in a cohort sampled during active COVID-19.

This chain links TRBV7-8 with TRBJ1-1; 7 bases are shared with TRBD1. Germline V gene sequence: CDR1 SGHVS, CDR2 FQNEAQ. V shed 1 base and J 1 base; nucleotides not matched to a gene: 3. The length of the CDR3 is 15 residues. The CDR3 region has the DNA TGTGCCAGCAGCTTAGTAAGGACAGGGAACACTGAAGCTTTCTTT. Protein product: CASSLVRTGNTEAFF.

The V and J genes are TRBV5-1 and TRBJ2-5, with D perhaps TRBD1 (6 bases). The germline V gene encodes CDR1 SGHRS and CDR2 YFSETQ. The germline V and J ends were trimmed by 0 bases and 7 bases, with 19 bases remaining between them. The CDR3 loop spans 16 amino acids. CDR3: CASSLGTAGTWGTQYF. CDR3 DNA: TGCGCCAGCAGCTTGGGGACAGCCGGAACTTGGGGGACCCAGTACTTC.

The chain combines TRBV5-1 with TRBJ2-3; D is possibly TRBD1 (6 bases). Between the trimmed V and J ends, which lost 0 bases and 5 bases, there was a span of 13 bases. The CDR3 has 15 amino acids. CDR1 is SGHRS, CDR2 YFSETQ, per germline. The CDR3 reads CASSLAPEQGDTQYF. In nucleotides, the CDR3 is TGCGCCAGCAGCTTGGCCCCTGAACAGGGAGATACGCAGTATTTT.

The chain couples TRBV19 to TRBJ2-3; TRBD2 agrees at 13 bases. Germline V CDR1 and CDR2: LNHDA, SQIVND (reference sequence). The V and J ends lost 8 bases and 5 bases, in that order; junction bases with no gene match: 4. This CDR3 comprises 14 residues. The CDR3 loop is CASRLAGGGDTQYF. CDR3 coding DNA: TGTGCCAGTCGACTAGCGGGAGGTGGAGATACGCAGTATTTT.

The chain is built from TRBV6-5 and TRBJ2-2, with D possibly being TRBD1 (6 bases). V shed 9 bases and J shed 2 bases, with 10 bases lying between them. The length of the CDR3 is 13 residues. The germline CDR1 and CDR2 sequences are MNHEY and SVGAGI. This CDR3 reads CASTGYNTGELFF. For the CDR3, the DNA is TGTGCCAGTACAGGGTACAACACCGGGGAGCTGTTTTTT.

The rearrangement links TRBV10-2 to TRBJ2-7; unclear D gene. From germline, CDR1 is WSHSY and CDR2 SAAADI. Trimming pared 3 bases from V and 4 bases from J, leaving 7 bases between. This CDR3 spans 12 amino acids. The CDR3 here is CASSDVPYEQYF. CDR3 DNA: TGCGCCAGCAGTGATGTCCCATACGAGCAGTACTTC.

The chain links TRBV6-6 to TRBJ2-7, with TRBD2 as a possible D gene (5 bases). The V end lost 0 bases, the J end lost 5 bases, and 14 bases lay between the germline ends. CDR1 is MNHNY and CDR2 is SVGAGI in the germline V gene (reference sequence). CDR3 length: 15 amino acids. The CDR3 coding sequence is TGTGCCAGCAGTTACTCGAAGGCGCTGGGAGACGAGCAGTACTTC. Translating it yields CASSYSKALGDEQYF.